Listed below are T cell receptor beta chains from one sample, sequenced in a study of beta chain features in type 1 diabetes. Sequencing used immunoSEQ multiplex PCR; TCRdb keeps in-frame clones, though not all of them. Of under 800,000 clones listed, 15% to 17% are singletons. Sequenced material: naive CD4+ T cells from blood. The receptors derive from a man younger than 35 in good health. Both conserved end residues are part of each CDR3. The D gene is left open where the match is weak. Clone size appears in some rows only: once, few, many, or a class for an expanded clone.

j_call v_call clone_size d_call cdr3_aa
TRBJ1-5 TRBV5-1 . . CASSLGGGTNQPQHF
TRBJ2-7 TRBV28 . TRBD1 CASSLRQGAYEQYF
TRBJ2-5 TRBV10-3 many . CATSYQETQYF
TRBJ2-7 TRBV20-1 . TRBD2 CSASPGTSKYF
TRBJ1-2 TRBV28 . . CASSAGAHTSYGYTF
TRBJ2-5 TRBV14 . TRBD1 CASSRRDRLSTQYF
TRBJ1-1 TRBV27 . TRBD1 CASSRQGTVVAFF
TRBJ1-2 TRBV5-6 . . CASSLVPYGYTF
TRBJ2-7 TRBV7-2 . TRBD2 CASSAGLARPYF
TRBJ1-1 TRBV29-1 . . CSVRQGIMNTEAFF
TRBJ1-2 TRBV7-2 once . CASSTLRGRSYGYTF
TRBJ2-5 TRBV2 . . CASIVERVGETQYF
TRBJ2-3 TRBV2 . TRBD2 CASSLNERGGFTDTQYF
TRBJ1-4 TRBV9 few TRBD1 CASSFGTGRYEKLFF
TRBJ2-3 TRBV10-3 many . CAIGGDRTDTQYF
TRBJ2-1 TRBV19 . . CASTPSHGLVVYNEQFF
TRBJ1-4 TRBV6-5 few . CASSTTRNEKLFF
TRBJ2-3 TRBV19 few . CASRARQAKSTDTQYF
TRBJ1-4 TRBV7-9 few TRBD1 CASSRSGGDEKLFF
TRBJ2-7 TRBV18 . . CASSPGTAYEQYF
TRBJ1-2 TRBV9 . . CASSVGGEYGYTF
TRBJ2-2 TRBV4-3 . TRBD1 CASSQPLGGSSDTGELFF
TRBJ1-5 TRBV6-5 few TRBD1 CASSYTGGGNQPQHF
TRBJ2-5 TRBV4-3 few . CASSQEGKETQYF
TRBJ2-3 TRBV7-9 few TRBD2 CASSPPGRSTDTQYF
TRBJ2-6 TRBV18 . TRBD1 CASSPWTGPSGANVLTF
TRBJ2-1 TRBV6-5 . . CASRAGGLHEQFF
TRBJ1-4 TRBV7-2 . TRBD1 CASSDRGLPNEKLFF
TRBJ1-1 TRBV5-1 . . CASSSDGLNTEAFF
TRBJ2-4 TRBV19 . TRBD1 CASSKILQGAAKNIQYF
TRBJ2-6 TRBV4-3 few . CASSQDVQGPGANVLTF
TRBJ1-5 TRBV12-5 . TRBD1 CASGLALAGTGYNQPQHF
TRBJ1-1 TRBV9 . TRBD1 CASSVSGTGLLTEAFF
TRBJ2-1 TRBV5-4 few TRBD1 CASSPRDRSLNEQFF
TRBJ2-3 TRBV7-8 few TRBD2 CASTRPGGPADTQYF
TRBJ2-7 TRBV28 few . CASSSTGLGEQYF
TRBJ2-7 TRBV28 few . CASSLTVASSYEQYF
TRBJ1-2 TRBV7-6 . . CASSLLIQGWYGYTF
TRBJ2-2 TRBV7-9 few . CASSLRGGATTGELFF
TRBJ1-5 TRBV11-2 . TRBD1 CASSSRAPPGQQPQHF
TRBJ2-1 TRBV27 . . CASSLWQGGEQFF
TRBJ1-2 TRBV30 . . CAWSFATRGGNGYTF
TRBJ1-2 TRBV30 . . CASTSGQFYYGYTF
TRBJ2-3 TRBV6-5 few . CASSSSTDTQYF
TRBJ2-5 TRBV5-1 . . CASSLNQLAGETQYF
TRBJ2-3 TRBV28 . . CASSFYRGTDTQYF
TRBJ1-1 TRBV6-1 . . CASSVAGPDTEAFF
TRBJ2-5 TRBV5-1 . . CASSLTRSRIETQYF
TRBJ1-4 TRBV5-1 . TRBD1 CASSLGPQGAREKLFF